One sample yielded the 13 T cell receptor beta chains listed below, sequenced in a study of blood T cell repertoires in COVID-19. The protocol was immunoSEQ multiplex PCR, while the TCRdb copy is restricted to in-frame clones and leaves out a portion. The sample has about 130,000 clones, 80% to 85% seen once. The material sequenced was peripheral blood. The receptors stem from a man in his fifties or sixties with acute or convalescent COVID-19.

The chain uses TRBV28 and TRBJ2-3; a weak D match, TRBD1 (5 bases). Germline V gives CDR1 MDHEN, CDR2 SYDVKM. V was trimmed by 8 bases and J by 4 bases, leaving 19 bases between them. This CDR3 comprises 15 residues. The CDR3, as DNA: TGTGCCAGCCCCCCTCCGGGTGGGGCCCCAGATACGCAGTATTTT. Translating it yields CASPPPGGAPDTQYF.

V and J are TRBV3-1 (or the pseudogene TRBV3-2) and TRBJ1-4, with 7 bases matching TRBD1. After removal of 1 base from V and 4 bases from J, the junction contained 6 bases not matched to a gene. CDR1 is LGHDT, CDR2 YNNKEL, per germline (reference sequence). This CDR3 spans 16 amino acids. CDR3 sequence reads: CASSQVEGGVNEKLFF. CDR3 in DNA: TGTGCCAGCAGCCAAGTTGAAGGGGGCGTTAATGAAAAACTGTTTTTT.

This chain connects TRBV19 to TRBJ2-5; D is possibly TRBD1 (5 bases). Germline lookup yields CDR1 LNHDA and CDR2 SQIVND (reference sequence). CDR3 length: 14 amino acids. The V end lost 5 bases, the J end lost 4 bases, and 14 bases lay between the germline ends. The CDR3, as DNA: TGTGCCAGTAGTGTACAGGTTGGGGCAGAGACCCAGTACTTC. It specifies CASSVQVGAETQYF.

V usage is TRBV10-2 and J usage is TRBJ1-1; 12 nucleotides align to TRBD1. The CDR3 consists of 14 residues. Unmatched junction bases numbered 14, after V lost 10 bases and J lost 11 bases. Germline V lookup: CDR1 WSHSY, CDR2 SAAADI. CDR3 residues: CATTPGQGALKAFF. CDR3 sequence (DNA): TGCGCCACAACTCCGGGACAGGGGGCTTTGAAGGCTTTCTTT.

The chain carries TRBV12-3 or TRBV12-4 and TRBJ1-2; D gene ambiguous. The CDR3 has 13 amino acids. Trimming took 5 bases from V and 3 from J, leaving 10 bases between them. CDR3 sequence reads: CASSPPTDYGYTF. The DNA of the CDR3 is TGTGCCAGCAGTCCCCCCACGGACTATGGCTACACCTTC.

The chain has TRBV14 and TRBJ1-2; no clear D gene. The CDR3 spans 14 residues. V lost 2 bases to trimming and J lost 8 bases, with 15 bases between them. In germline, CDR1 is SGHDN, CDR2 FVKESK. Here the CDR3 reads CASSQNTGSFGYTF. CDR3 bases: TGTGCCAGCAGCCAAAATACCGGGTCGTTCGGCTACACCTTC.

The chain uses TRBV5-5 and TRBJ2-2, with TRBD1 as a possible D gene (6 bases). The V end lost 1 base, the J end lost 3 bases, and 19 bases lay between the germline ends. Per germline, CDR1 SGHKS and CDR2 YYEKEE (reference sequence). This CDR3 comprises 18 residues. The CDR3 region has the DNA TGTGCCAGCAGCTTGCTGGTCAGCAGGGGCCGGTACACCGGGGAGCTGTTTTTT. Protein: CASSLLVSRGRYTGELFF.

This sequence joins TRBV4-1 and TRBJ1-1, with D tentatively TRBD1 (5 bases). The length of the CDR3 is 13 residues. From germline, CDR1 is MGHRA and CDR2 YSYEKL. Trimming shortened V by 3 bases and J by 13 bases, and 18 bases separated the two germline ends. The CDR3 sequence is CASSQDDGGGVFF. CDR3 nucleotide sequence: TGCGCCAGCAGCCAGGACGACGGGGGTGGTGTTTTCTTT.

The rearrangement joins TRBV7-2 to TRBJ2-2; no clear D gene. Germline loops: CDR1 SGHTA, CDR2 FQGNSA. CDR3 length: 12 amino acids. The ends were cut back, 10 bases at V and 0 bases at J, with 6 bases in the middle. The CDR3 coding sequence is TGTGCCAAAGCTACGAACACCGGGGAGCTGTTTTTT. It is translated as CAKATNTGELFF.

The V and J genes are TRBV5-1 and TRBJ2-2; possibly TRBD2 for D (5 bases). Germline-derived CDR1 and CDR2 are SGHRS and YFSETQ. Trimming removed 4 bases from V and 6 bases from J, with 16 bases in between. This CDR3 has 15 amino acids. The chain's CDR3 is CASSRDLGLAGELFF. The CDR3 nucleotides are TGCGCCAGCAGCCGGGATCTAGGCTTGGCCGGGGAGCTGTTTTTT. The full variable domain, its missing parts supplied by reference TRBV5-1 and TRBJ2-2, is KAGVTQTPRYLIKTRGQQVTLSCSPISGHRSVSWYQQTPGQGLQFLFEYFSETQRNKGNFPGRFSGRQFSNSRSEMNVSTLELGDSALYLCASSRDLGLAGELFFGEGSRLTVL.

This clone is a singleton in its sample. The chain links TRBV11-2 to TRBJ2-3; D not resolved. This CDR3 has 13 residues. Looked up from germline, CDR1 is SGHAT and CDR2 is FQNNGV. The V end was cut by 5 bases, the J end by 4 bases, with 10 bases between. In nucleotides, the CDR3 is TGTGCCAGCAGCCCGGCGGTTTCAGATACGCAGTATTTT. It encodes CASSPAVSDTQYF.

The chain couples TRBV29-1 to TRBJ1-2; D unclear. CDR3 length: 12 residues. The germline V gene encodes CDR1 SQVTM and CDR2 ANQGSEA. V gave up 7 bases and J gave up 4 bases, with 13 bases separating them. The CDR3 nucleotides read TGCAGCGCGGTCCAGTCAAGCTATGGCTACACCTTC. Amino acids: CSAVQSSYGYTF.

The V and J genes are TRBV5-1 and TRBJ2-4, with D possibly TRBD2 on 7 matching bases. The CDR3 spans 16 residues. Germline loops: CDR1 SGHRS, CDR2 YFSETQ. V was clipped by 0 bases and J by 2 bases, with 12 bases between them. CDR3 sequence: CASSLAGGATKNIQYF. The CDR3 DNA reads as TGCGCCAGCAGCTTGGCGGGGGGCGCGACCAAAAACATTCAGTACTTC.